This T cell receptor beta chain emerged from a study of blood T cell repertoires in COVID-19. Method: immunoSEQ multiplex PCR; TCRdb's copy keeps in-frame clones and lacks some. The sample includes over 200,000 clones, around 88% of them seen just once. With 5 bases clipped from V and 4 bases from J, the junction kept 22 bases outside the gene matches. There are 20 residues in the CDR3. Per germline, CDR1 SGHVS and CDR2 FQNEAQ. The J gene is TRBJ1-4, the V gene TRBV7-8; 7 bases agree with TRBD1. The TCR was taken from a woman between 40 and 55 years old with acute COVID-19. What was sequenced was PBMCs or T cells enriched from blood (not recorded which). The CDR3 nucleotides read TGTGCCAGCAGCCCGACCTCGGGACAGAGCAAGGCGGGATTTAATGAAAAACTGTTTTTT. Translated, it gives CASSPTSGQSKAGFNEKLFF.